This paragraph covers one T cell receptor beta chain sequence. Sequence at one end of the junction differs from germline and may be a read error. The data stem from a study of blood T cells in healthy people across ages. The V gene's germline CDR1 is SEHNR and CDR2 FQNEAQ (reference sequence). This CDR3 is built from 13 residues. Primers used in a second PCR of roughly 6 to 11 cycles were a sample-barcoded 5' primer and a J-beta primer mix. TCRdb independently ran MiXCR on the 5' RACE reads; one entry per CDR3 protein. The repertoire holds around 800,000 distinct CDR3 sequences, with roughly 25% as singletons. The same sample was also studied in work on T cells of mothers and their children.

This chain connects TRBV7-9 to TRBJ1-2; D is perhaps TRBD1 (5 bases). The clonotype comes from a boy younger than 18 in good health. Sequences were obtained from blood. In DNA, the CDR3 is TGTGTCAGCAGCCCGAACGGGGGCTATGGCTACACCTTC. Its translation is CVSSPNGGYGYTF.